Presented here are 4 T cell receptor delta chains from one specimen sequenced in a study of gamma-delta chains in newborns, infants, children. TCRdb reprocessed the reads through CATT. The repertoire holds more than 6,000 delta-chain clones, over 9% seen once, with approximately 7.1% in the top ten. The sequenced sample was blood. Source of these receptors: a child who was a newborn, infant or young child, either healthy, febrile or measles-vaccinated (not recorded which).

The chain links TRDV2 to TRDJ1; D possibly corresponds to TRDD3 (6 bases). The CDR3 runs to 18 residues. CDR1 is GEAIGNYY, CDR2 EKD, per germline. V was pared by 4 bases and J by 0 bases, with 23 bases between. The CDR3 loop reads CACDTVGAAGEDTDKLIF. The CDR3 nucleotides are TGTGCCTGTGATACCGTAGGAGCTGCGGGGGAGGACACCGATAAACTCATCTTT.

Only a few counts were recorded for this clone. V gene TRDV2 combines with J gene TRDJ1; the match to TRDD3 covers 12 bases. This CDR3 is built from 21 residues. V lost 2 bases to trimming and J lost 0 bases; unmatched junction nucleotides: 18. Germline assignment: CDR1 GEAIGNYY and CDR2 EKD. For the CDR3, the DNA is TGTGCCTGTGACAAGCTTGCGCCAACTGGGGGATACTCCCCACACACCGATAAACTCATCTTT. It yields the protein CACDKLAPTGGYSPHTDKLIF.

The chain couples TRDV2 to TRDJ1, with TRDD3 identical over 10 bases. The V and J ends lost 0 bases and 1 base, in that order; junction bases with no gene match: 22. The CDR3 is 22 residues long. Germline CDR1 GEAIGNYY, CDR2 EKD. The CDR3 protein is CACDTLQLGDLGLSVVTDKLIF. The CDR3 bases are TGTGCCTGTGACACCCTACAACTGGGGGATTTGGGCCTTTCCGTGGTCACCGATAAACTCATCTTT.

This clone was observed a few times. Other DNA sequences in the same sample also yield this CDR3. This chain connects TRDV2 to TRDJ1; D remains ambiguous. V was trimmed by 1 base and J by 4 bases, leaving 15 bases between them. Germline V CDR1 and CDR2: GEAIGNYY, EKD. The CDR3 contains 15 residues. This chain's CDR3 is CACDTVDSPSDKLIF. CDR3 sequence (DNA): TGTGCCTGTGACACAGTTGATTCCCCGAGCGATAAACTCATCTTT.